One sample yielded the 4 T cell receptor beta chains listed below, sequenced in a study of blood T cell repertoires in COVID-19. The assay was immunoSEQ multiplex PCR, and TCRdb's table has in-frame clones only and misses some. The sample carries about 210,000 clones, more than 85% recorded once. Material for sequencing was peripheral blood. The origin of the receptors is a man in his forties or fifties with acute or convalescent COVID-19.

This chain uses TRBV10-3 with TRBJ1-1; TRBD1 is a possible D gene (6 bases). CDR1 is ENHRY, CDR2 SYGVKD, per germline. This CDR3 is built from 13 residues. V lost 2 bases and J 11 bases, leaving 15 bases between the germline ends. The CDR3 sequence is CAISELQGPGAFF. CDR3 nucleotide sequence: TGTGCCATCAGTGAGCTTCAGGGGCCCGGGGCTTTCTTT.

The chain uses TRBV11-3 and TRBJ2-2, with a possible D match to TRBD1 (5 bases). Trimming removed 11 bases at V and 7 bases at J, with 20 bases between. The CDR3 sequence is 14 residues long. Germline V gene lookup returns CDR1 SGHNT and CDR2 YENEEA. CDR3 sequence: CASAGQGYSGELFF. The CDR3 nucleotides are TGTGCCTCTGCTGGCCAGGGTTACAGCGGGGAGCTGTTTTTT.

This sequence joins TRBV5-4 and TRBJ2-3; 7 bases map to TRBD2. The germline CDR1 and CDR2 sequences are SGHNT and YYREEE (reference sequence). This CDR3 is built from 15 residues. J lost 2 bases, V lost 1 base, and 4 bases had no gene match. CDR3 DNA sequence: TGTGCCAGCAGCTTGCCGGGGGGTCCCACAGATACGCAGTATTTT. It codes for CASSLPGGPTDTQYF.

The chain combines TRBV6-5 with TRBJ2-5, with a possible D match to TRBD2 (6 bases). Trimming took off 11 bases at V and 5 bases at J, with 18 bases between the two ends. This CDR3 has 13 amino acids. CDR1 MNHEY and CDR2 SVGAGI come from the germline V gene. CDR3 in DNA: TGTGCCTCCAGAGTCAGCGGGTGGGAGACCCAGTACTTC. It is translated as CASRVSGWETQYF.